This record covers a single T cell receptor (beta chain). Its specificity is unknown. Profiling relied on immunoSEQ multiplex PCR, and the TCRdb table lists in-frame clones only, not all of them. Found here are roughly 29,000 clones; the top ten clones hold 2.8%. This specimen comes from a study of T cells in women clearing cervical HPV infection. On the study more broadly: Case blood drawn at lesion detection; control blood after infection cleared. Study results and caveats: Repertoire richness, not evenness, was significantly elevated in CIN3+ cases versus controls.

All participants had a single incident cervical HPV16 infection, and prevalent HPV16 infections were excluded. Specimen: blood buffy coat. This clonotype originated in a woman between 18 and 75 years old with a cervical HPV16 infection that either progressed to CIN3+ or cleared (not recorded which).

CDR3 loop: CASSRAGTGVPSGANVLTF. CDR3 DNA, as far as it was read: TGTGCCAGTAGCAGAGCCGGGACAGGGGTTCCCTCTGGGGCCAACGTC. The chain combines TRBV19 with TRBJ2-6; 10 nucleotides match TRBD1. With the read ending 3 residues before the CDR3 end, the germline J gene is used to fill in that end. This CDR3 contains 19 residues. The trim removed 6 bases at V and 0 bases at J, leaving 11 bases unmatched. Per the germline V gene, CDR1 is LNHDA and CDR2 is SQIVND (reference sequence).